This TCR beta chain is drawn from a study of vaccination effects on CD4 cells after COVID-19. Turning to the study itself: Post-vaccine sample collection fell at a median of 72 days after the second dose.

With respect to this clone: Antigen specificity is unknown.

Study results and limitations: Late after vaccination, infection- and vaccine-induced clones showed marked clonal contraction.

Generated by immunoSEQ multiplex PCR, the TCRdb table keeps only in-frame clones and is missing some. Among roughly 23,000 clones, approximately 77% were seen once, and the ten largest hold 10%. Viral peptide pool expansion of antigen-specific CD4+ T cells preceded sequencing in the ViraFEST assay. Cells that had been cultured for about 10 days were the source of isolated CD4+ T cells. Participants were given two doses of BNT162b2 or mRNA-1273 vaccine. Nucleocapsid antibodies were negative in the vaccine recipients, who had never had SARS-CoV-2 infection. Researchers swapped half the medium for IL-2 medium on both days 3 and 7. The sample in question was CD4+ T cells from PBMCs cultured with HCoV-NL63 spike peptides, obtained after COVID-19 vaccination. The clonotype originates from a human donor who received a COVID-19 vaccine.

The CDR3 DNA reads as TGTGCCAGCAGTTATCGCGACAGGAACTATGGCTACACCTTC. Encoded protein: CASSYRDRNYGYTF. This chain links TRBV6-6 with TRBJ1-2; weak D call: TRBD1 (6 bases). The CDR3 length is 14 residues. The V end was cut by 3 bases, the J end by 2 bases, with 10 bases between. The germline gives CDR1 MNHNY, CDR2 SVGAGI (reference sequence).